A selection of T cell receptor beta chains follows, all from one sample in a study of cytomegalovirus exposure and HLA in healthy donors. Clones were read by immunoSEQ multiplex PCR, and TCRdb kept only the in-frame ones, dropping some. The sample lists 100,000 to 150,000 clones, under 80% seen once, with 3.5% to 4.5% in the top ten. The sample taken for sequencing was PBMCs. All receptors come from a middle-aged man in good health and CMV-seropositive. Both conserved end residues are part of each CDR3. A D gene is named only where the DNA matches it firmly. The listing skips clone size in some rows; elsewhere it reads once, few, many or a size class.

TRBJ2-3 TRBV28 . TRBD1 CASRTGTGALQHTDTQYF TGTGCCAGCAGGACCGGGACAGGGGCCCTTCAACACACAGATACGCAGTATTTT
TRBJ2-7 TRBV28 few TRBD2 CASSLDSGRSYEQYF TGTGCCAGCAGTTTAGATAGCGGGAGATCCTACGAGCAGTACTTC
TRBJ1-2 TRBV27 few . CASSLNQDFYGYTF TGTGCCAGCAGTTTAAACCAGGACTTCTATGGCTACACCTTC
TRBJ2-1 TRBV15 . TRBD2 CATSRDPGARDYYNEQFF TGTGCCACCAGCAGAGATCCCGGGGCCAGGGACTACTACAATGAGCAGTTCTTC
TRBJ2-7 TRBV6-1 few . CASSGKMDLVEQYF TGTGCCAGCAGTGGGAAGATGGACTTGGTGGAGCAGTACTTC
TRBJ2-7 TRBV6-5 . TRBD2 CASSYLAGAPLEQYF TGTGCCAGCAGTTACCTAGCGGGGGCCCCCCTCGAGCAGTACTTC
TRBJ1-6 TRBV25-1 . . CASSRTGYNSPLHF TGTGCCAGCAGTCGTACGGGCTATAATTCACCCCTCCACTTT
TRBJ1-2 TRBV2 . . CASSDQTYYGYTF TGTGCCAGCAGTGACCAGACTTACTATGGCTACACCTTC
TRBJ2-2 TRBV6-1 . . CASSSKTNTGELFF TGTGCCAGCAGTTCTAAAACGAACACCGGGGAGCTGTTTTTT
TRBJ1-2 TRBV19 . . CASSEGPSNYGYTF TGTGCCAGTAGTGAGGGCCCCTCTAACTATGGCTACACCTTC
TRBJ1-5 TRBV27 . . CASSFGLSNQPQHF TGTGCCAGCAGTTTCGGACTGAGCAATCAGCCCCAGCATTTT
TRBJ2-5 TRBV14 . TRBD2 CASSQGLAGPVTQYF TGTGCCAGCAGCCAAGGGCTAGCGGGACCGGTAACCCAGTACTTC
TRBJ2-1 TRBV7-2 . TRBD1 CASSLGTGSYNEQFF TGTGCCAGCAGCTTAGGGACAGGGTCCTACAATGAGCAGTTCTTC
TRBJ1-4 TRBV6-1 . TRBD1 CASSTRGRGAEKLFF TGTGCCAGCAGTACCCGGGGCAGGGGGGCTGAAAAACTGTTTTTT
TRBJ1-4 TRBV19 . . CASSLNRVQFF TGTGCCAGTAGCTTAAACAGGGTTCAGTTTTTT
TRBJ2-7 TRBV5-1 . . CASSGAVTPYEQYF TGCGCCAGCAGCGGGGCAGTCACCCCCTACGAGCAGTACTTC
TRBJ1-4 TRBV7-2 . . CASSLNPFNEKLFF TGTGCCAGCAGCTTAAATCCCTTTAATGAAAAACTGTTTTTT
TRBJ2-1 TRBV25-1 . . CASSGTVRKIDEQFF TGTGCCAGCAGTGGCACGGTCAGGAAAATTGATGAGCAGTTCTTC
TRBJ2-5 TRBV9 . TRBD1 CASSGQGAIGETQYF TGTGCCAGCAGCGGACAGGGGGCGATTGGAGAGACCCAGTACTTC
TRBJ1-2 TRBV19 . TRBD1 CASRPGEGQGRYACTF TGTGCCAGTAGACCCGGTGAAGGACAGGGCCGCTATGCGTGCACCTTC
TRBJ2-5 TRBV9 . TRBD2 CASRYGTSASESETQYF TGTGCCAGCAGGTACGGGACTAGCGCCTCTGAATCGGAGACCCAGTACTTC
TRBJ1-3 TRBV11-2 few . CASSLDSGVGNTIYF TGTGCCAGCAGCTTAGATTCCGGTGTTGGAAACACCATATATTTT
TRBJ1-5 TRBV5-6 . . CASSTTGTPSNQPQHF TGTGCCAGCAGCACTACAGGGACACCTAGCAATCAGCCCCAGCATTTT
TRBJ2-3 TRBV29-1 . TRBD2 CSASLASSTDTQYF TGCAGCGCCTCACTAGCGTCTAGCACAGATACGCAGTATTTT
TRBJ2-1 TRBV11-3 once TRBD2 CASSRGTSGSGYNEQFF TGTGCCAGCAGCCGAGGGACTAGCGGGAGTGGTTACAATGAGCAGTTCTTC
TRBJ1-2 TRBV18 . . CASSPLGTEGTF TGTGCCAGCTCACCGCTGGGGACGGAGGGAACCTTC
TRBJ2-1 TRBV19 . TRBD1 CASSPQDRDEQFF TGTGCCAGTAGTCCCCAGGACAGGGATGAGCAGTTCTTC
TRBJ1-1 TRBV27 . . CASSRGTAEAFF TGTGCCAGCAGTCGGGGAACGGCCGAGGCTTTCTTT
TRBJ2-2 TRBV5-1 . . CASSSRTGFANTGELFF TGCGCCAGCAGCTCGCGGACGGGATTTGCGAACACCGGGGAGCTGTTTTTT
TRBJ1-2 TRBV19 . . CASSIGWGGNVDYGYTF TGTGCCAGTAGTATAGGGTGGGGAGGCAATGTCGACTATGGCTACACCTTC
TRBJ2-1 TRBV7-6 . . CASSLTAGRAWNEQFF TGTGCCAGCAGCTTGACAGCGGGTCGGGCCTGGAATGAGCAGTTCTTC
TRBJ1-1 TRBV25-1 few TRBD1 CASSAGQGEVFWDEAFF TGTGCCAGCAGTGCCGGACAGGGGGAAGTCTTTTGGGATGAAGCTTTCTTT
TRBJ1-2 TRBV7-6 once . CASSLAQGWFDGYTF TGTGCCAGCAGCTTAGCCCAGGGTTGGTTTGATGGCTACACCTTC
TRBJ2-1 TRBV29-1 . TRBD1 CSAPDGTAYNEQFF TGCAGCGCACCGGACGGGACAGCCTACAATGAGCAGTTCTTC
TRBJ2-7 TRBV6-1 . TRBD1 CASSSRDRGSYEQYF TGTGCCAGCAGTTCCCGGGACAGGGGCTCCTACGAGCAGTACTTC
TRBJ1-5 TRBV7-8 . TRBD1 CASSSPTGGFEPQHF TGTGCCAGCAGCTCCCCGACAGGGGGCTTTGAGCCCCAGCATTTT
TRBJ2-7 TRBV12-2 . . CASRPGQGPHEQYF TGTGCAAGTCGCCCGGGACAGGGTCCCCACGAGCAGTACTTC
TRBJ1-4 TRBV5-5 . TRBD1 CASSFQGAGNEKLFF TGTGCCAGCAGCTTCCAGGGGGCTGGTAATGAAAAACTGTTTTTT
TRBJ2-3 TRBV15 few TRBD2 CATSRSGLVDTQYF TGTGCCACCAGCAGATCGGGACTAGTAGATACGCAGTATTTT
TRBJ2-3 TRBV27 . TRBD2 CASTPAGVSTDTQYF TGTGCCAGCACACCAGCGGGGGTTAGCACAGATACGCAGTATTTT
TRBJ2-1 TRBV7-3 . TRBD2 CASSLGGFNEQFF TGTGCCAGCAGCTTGGGGGGGTTTAATGAGCAGTTCTTC
TRBJ1-1 TRBV29-1 . . CSVQGYDTEAFF TGCAGCGTTCAGGGGTACGACACTGAAGCTTTCTTT
TRBJ2-1 TRBV5-1 . TRBD1 CASSPDRGNEQFF TGCGCCAGCAGCCCGGACAGGGGCAATGAGCAGTTCTTC
TRBJ2-1 TRBV9 once TRBD2 CASSVSATSGPGNEQFF TGTGCCAGCAGCGTCTCCGCGACTAGCGGGCCAGGCAATGAGCAGTTCTTC
TRBJ1-1 TRBV6-4 few . CASSDSSGGVRSEAFF TGTGCCAGCAGTGACTCGAGCGGAGGGGTGCGTTCGGAAGCTTTCTTT
TRBJ2-1 TRBV5-1 . TRBD2 CASSLALAGVIDNEQFF TGCGCCAGCAGCTTGGCACTAGCGGGAGTTATCGACAATGAGCAGTTCTTC
TRBJ1-1 TRBV9 . . CASSGTQGNTEAFF TGTGCCAGCAGCGGAACACAGGGGAACACTGAAGCTTTCTTT
TRBJ2-3 TRBV23-1 . . CASSQSEDPRRRDTQYF TGCGCCAGCAGTCAATCAGAGGACCCGCGCCGGAGGGATACGCAGTATTTT
TRBJ1-1 TRBV5-6 . . CASTGINTEAFF TGTGCCAGCACCGGGATAAACACTGAAGCTTTCTTT
TRBJ2-7 TRBV28 . TRBD1 CASSAQGTGNDYEQYF TGTGCCAGCAGTGCCCAGGGGACAGGGAATGACTACGAGCAGTACTTC
TRBJ2-1 TRBV4-1 . TRBD2 CASSQETAGGSAYYNEQFF TGCGCCAGCAGCCAAGAGACAGCGGGAGGGTCCGCTTACTACAATGAGCAGTTCTTC
TRBJ1-4 TRBV19 . . CASSTRASSEKLFF TGTGCCAGTAGTACCAGGGCTTCCAGTGAAAAACTGTTTTTT
TRBJ2-3 TRBV5-1 . . CASSPVGDTQYF TGCGCCAGCAGCCCGGTCGGAGATACGCAGTATTTT